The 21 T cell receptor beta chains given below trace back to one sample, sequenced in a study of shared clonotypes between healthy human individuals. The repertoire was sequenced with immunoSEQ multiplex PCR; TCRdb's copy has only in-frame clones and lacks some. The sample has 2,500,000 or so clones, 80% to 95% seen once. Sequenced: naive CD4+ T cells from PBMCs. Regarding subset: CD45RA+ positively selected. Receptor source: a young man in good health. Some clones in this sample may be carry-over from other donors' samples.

CDR3 residues: CATSTHLALDYNEQFF. The CDR3 coding sequence is TGTGCCACCAGCACGCACCTAGCGCTGGACTACAATGAGCAGTTCTTC. The chain uses TRBV15 and TRBJ2-1, with D possibly matching TRBD2 (6 bases). CDR3 length: 16 amino acids. Germline V lookup: CDR1 LNHNV, CDR2 YYDKDF (reference sequence). Trimming cost V 4 bases and J 3 bases, with 16 bases left between them.

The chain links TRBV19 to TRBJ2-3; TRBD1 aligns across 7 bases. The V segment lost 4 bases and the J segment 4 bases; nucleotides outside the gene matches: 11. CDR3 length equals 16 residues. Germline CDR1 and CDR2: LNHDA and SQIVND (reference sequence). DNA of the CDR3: TGTGCCAGTAGTACCCGGGCAGGGGGTAAACCAGATACGCAGTATTTT. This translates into CASSTRAGGKPDTQYF.

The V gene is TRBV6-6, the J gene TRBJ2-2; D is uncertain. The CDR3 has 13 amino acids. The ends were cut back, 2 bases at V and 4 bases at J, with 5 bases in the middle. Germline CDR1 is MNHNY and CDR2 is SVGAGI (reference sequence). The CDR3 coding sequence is TGTGCCAGCAGTTACCACGGCACCGGGGAGCTGTTTTTT. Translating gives CASSYHGTGELFF.

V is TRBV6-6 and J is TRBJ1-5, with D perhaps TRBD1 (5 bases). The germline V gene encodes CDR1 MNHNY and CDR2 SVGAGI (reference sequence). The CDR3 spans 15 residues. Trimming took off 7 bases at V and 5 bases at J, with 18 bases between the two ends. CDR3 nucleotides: TGTGCCAGCACTAAGTATGGGGCGGGTGATCAGCCCCAGCATTTT. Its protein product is CASTKYGAGDQPQHF.

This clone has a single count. CDR3 coding DNA: TGTGCCAACCAGGCGGCCGGGAGGTATGGCAATCAGCCCCAGCATTTT. Its translation is CANQAAGRYGNQPQHF. The V and J genes are TRBV9 and TRBJ1-5; no clear D gene. V was clipped by 9 bases and J by 2 bases, with 21 bases between them. Per germline, CDR1 SGDLS and CDR2 YYNGEE. The CDR3 length is 16 residues.

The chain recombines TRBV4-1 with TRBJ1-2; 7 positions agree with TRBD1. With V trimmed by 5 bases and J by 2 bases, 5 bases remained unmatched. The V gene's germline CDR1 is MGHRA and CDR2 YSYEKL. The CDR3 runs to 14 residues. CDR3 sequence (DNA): TGCGCCAGCAGCAGGGGACAGAACAACTATGGCTACACCTTC. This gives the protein CASSRGQNNYGYTF.

CDR3 sequence reads: CASSQDGQPQHF. CDR3 coding DNA: TGTGCCAGCAGCCAAGATGGGCAGCCCCAGCATTTT. This chain joins TRBV4-2 and TRBJ1-5; D gene unclear. The CDR3 is made up of 12 amino acids. V was cut by 0 bases and J by 7 bases, with 4 bases left in between. The germline CDR1 and CDR2 sequences are LGHNA and YNFKEQ.

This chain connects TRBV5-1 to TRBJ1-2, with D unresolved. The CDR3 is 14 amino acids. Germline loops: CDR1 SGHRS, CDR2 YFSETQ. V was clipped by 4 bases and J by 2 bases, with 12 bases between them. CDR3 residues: CASSPVMGNYGYTF. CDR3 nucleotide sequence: TGCGCCAGCAGCCCGGTGATGGGGAACTATGGCTACACCTTC.

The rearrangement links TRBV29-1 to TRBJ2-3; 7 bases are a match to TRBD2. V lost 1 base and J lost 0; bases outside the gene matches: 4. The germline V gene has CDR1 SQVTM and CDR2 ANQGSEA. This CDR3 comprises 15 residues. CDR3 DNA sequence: TGCAGCGTTGAAGGGACTAGGAGTAGCACAGATACGCAGTATTTT. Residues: CSVEGTRSSTDTQYF.

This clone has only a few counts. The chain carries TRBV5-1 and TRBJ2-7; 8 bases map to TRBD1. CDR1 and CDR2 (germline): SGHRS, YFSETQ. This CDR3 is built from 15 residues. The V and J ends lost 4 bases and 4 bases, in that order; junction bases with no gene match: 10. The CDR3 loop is CASSPGQGRMYEQYF. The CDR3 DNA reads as TGCGCCAGCAGCCCCGGACAGGGCAGGATGTACGAGCAGTACTTC.

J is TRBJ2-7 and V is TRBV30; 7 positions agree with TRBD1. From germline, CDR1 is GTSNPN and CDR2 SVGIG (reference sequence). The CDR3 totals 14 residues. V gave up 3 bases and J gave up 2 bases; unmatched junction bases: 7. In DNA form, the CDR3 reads TGTGCCTGGAGGCCCGACAGGGCCCCCTACGAGCAGTACTTC. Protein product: CAWRPDRAPYEQYF.

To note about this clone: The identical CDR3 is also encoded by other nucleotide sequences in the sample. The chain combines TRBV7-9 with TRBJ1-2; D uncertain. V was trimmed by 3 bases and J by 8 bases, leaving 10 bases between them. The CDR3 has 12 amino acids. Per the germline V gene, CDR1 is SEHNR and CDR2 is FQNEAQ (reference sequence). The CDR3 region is CASSLVGHGYTF. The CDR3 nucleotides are TGTGCCAGCAGCTTGGTAGGGCACGGCTACACCTTC.

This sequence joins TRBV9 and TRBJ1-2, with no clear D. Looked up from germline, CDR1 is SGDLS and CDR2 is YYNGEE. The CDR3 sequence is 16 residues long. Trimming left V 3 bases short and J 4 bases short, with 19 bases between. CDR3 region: CASSADRSGVFYGYTF. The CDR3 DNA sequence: TGTGCCAGCAGCGCGGATCGATCTGGGGTGTTCTATGGCTACACCTTC.

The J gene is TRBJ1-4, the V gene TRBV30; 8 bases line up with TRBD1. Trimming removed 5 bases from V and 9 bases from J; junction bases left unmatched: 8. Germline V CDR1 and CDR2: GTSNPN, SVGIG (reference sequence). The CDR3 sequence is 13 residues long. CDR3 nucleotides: TGTGCCTGGGCGGGACAGGCGATACAAAAACTGTTTTTT. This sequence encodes CAWAGQAIQKLFF.

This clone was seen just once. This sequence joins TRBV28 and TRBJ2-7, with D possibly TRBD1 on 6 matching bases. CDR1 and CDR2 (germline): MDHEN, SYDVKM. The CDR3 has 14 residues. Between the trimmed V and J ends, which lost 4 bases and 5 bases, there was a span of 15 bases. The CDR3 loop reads CASSSRGEVNEQYF. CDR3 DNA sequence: TGTGCCAGCAGTTCCAGGGGCGAAGTGAACGAGCAGTACTTC.

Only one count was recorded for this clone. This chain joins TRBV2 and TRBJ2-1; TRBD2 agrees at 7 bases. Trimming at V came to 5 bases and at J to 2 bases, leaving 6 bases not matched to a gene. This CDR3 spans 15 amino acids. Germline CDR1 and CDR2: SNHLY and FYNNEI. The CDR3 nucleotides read TGTGCCAGCAGTTCTAGCGGCAGCCCCTACAATGAGCAGTTCTTC. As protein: CASSSSGSPYNEQFF. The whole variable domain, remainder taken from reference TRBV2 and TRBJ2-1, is EPEVTQTPSHQVTQMGQEVILRCVPISNHLYFYWYRQILGQKVEFLVSFYNNEISEKSEIFDDQFSVERPDGSNFTLKIRSTKLEDSAMYFCASSSSGSPYNEQFFGPGTRLTVL.

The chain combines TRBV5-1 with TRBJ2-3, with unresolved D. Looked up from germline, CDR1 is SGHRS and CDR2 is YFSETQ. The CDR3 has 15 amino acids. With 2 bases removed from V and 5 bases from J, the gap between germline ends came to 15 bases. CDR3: CASSFRASPGDTQYF. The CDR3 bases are TGCGCCAGCAGCTTCCGGGCCAGTCCTGGAGATACGCAGTATTTT.

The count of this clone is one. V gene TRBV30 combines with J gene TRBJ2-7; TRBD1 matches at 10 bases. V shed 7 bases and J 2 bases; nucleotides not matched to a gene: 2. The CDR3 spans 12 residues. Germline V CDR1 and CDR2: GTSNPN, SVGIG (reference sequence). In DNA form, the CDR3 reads TGTGCCTTTGGACAGGGGGCCTACGAGCAGTACTTC. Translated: CAFGQGAYEQYF.

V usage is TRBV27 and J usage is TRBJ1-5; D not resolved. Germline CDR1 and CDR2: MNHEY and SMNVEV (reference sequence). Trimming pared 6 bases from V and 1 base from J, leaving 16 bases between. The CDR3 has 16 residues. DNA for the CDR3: TGTGCCAGCAGCTCGACATACGGGCAAAGCAATCAGCCCCAGCATTTT. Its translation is CASSSTYGQSNQPQHF.

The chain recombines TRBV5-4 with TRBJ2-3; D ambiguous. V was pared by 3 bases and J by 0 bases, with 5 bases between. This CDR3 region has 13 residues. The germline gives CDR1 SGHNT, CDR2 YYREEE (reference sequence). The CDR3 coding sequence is TGTGCCAGCAGCTCTTACAGCACAGATACGCAGTATTTT. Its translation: CASSSYSTDTQYF.

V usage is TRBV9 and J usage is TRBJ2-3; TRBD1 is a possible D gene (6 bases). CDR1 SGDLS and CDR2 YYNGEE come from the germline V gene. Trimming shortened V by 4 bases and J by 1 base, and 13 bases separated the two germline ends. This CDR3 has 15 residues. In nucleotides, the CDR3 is TGTGCCAGCAGCACGAGGCCAGGGGGCACAGATACGCAGTATTTT. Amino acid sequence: CASSTRPGGTDTQYF.